These 28 T cell receptor beta chains were all obtained from the same sample, sequenced in a study of early T cells in non-severe SARS-CoV-2 infection. TCRdb itself ran the 5' RACE reads through MiXCR, one entry per CDR3 protein. Of tens of thousands of distinct CDR3 sequences listed, 10% were seen once; the top ten hold roughly 7.5%. Here the sequenced sample was whole blood, taken at baseline. The receptors originated from an adult who was a healthcare worker with PCR-confirmed SARS-CoV-2 infection or an uninfected control (not recorded which).

This clonotype was seen only a few times. This CDR3 reads CASSYFNTDSPLHF. The CDR3 DNA reads TGTGCCAGCAGTTACTTCAATACGGATTCACCCCTCCACTTT. This chain links TRBV6-6 with TRBJ1-6; D ambiguous. This CDR3 has 14 amino acids. The V and J ends lost 1 base and 8 bases respectively, with 9 bases between them. Germline V gene data show CDR1 as MNHNY and CDR2 as SVGAGI (reference sequence).

The chain recombines TRBV5-1 with TRBJ2-2; maybe TRBD2 (6 bases). Germline CDR1 SGHRS, CDR2 YFSETQ. V gave up 7 bases and J gave up 3 bases, with 13 bases separating them. This CDR3 spans 14 amino acids. CDR3 residues: CASHESGDTGELFF. CDR3 coding DNA: TGCGCCAGCCACGAATCGGGGGACACCGGGGAGCTGTTTTTT.

This clonotype was counted only a few times. The rearrangement uses TRBV12-3 or TRBV12-4 and TRBJ2-5, with D perhaps TRBD1 (5 bases). There are 12 residues in the CDR3. The germline V and J ends were trimmed by 1 base and 5 bases, with 5 bases remaining between them. For the CDR3, the DNA is TGTGCCAGCAGTTTAGAGGGGGAGACCCAGTACTTC. It encodes CASSLEGETQYF.

The rearrangement uses TRBV20-1 and TRBJ1-6; D not certain. V was pared by 5 bases and J by 3 bases, with 8 bases between. CDR1 DFQATT and CDR2 SNEGSKA come from the germline V gene (reference sequence). The CDR3 length is 13 residues. The CDR3 region has the DNA TGCAGTGCTGGAAGGGACTATAATTCACCCCTCCACTTT. The encoded protein is CSAGRDYNSPLHF.

The J gene is TRBJ1-5, the V gene TRBV6-1; D gene unclear. Trimming stripped 1 base from V and 16 bases from J, with 14 bases between. The CDR3 contains 12 residues. CDR1 and CDR2 from the germline V gene are MNHNS and SASEGT. CDR3 protein: CASSEVRPYLHF. DNA of the CDR3: TGTGCCAGCAGTGAAGTCCGGCCTTATTTACATTTT.

The chain employs TRBV29-1 and TRBJ1-1; TRBD1 matches 7 bases. The length of the CDR3 is 13 residues. V shed 7 bases, J shed 0 bases, and the junction held 5 bases outside the gene matches. Per the germline V gene, CDR1 is SQVTM and CDR2 is ANQGSEA. CDR3 DNA sequence: TGCAGCGGGGGACAGACCATGAACACTGAAGCTTTCTTT. It specifies CSGGQTMNTEAFF.

This clonotype has ten or more counts. The J gene is TRBJ2-7, the V gene TRBV27; D gene uncertain. V was shortened by 6 bases and J by 7 bases, with 22 bases between the two germline ends. CDR1 is MNHEY and CDR2 is SMNVEV in the germline V gene (reference sequence). The CDR3 consists of 15 residues. The CDR3 reads CASSPLSHVSREQYF. The CDR3 DNA is TGTGCCAGCAGCCCTCTCTCACACGTTTCTAGGGAGCAGTACTTC.

The table lists this clonotype with a few counts. The chain combines TRBV6-2 or TRBV6-3 with TRBJ2-2; 11 nucleotides line up with TRBD2. Trimming cost V 7 bases and J 4 bases; bases outside gene matches: 8. The germline gives CDR1 MNHEY, CDR2 SVGEGT. The CDR3 sequence is 16 residues long. In nucleotides, the CDR3 is TGTGCCAGCACGCGTCCTAGCGGGGGGAGCACCGGGGAGCTGTTTTTT. Its translation is CASTRPSGGSTGELFF.

The chain is built from TRBV4-3 and TRBJ2-7, with no clear D. Germline assignment: CDR1 LGHNA and CDR2 YSLEER. V gave up 0 bases and J gave up 2 bases, with 8 bases separating them. The CDR3 is 14 amino acids. The CDR3: CASSQETQTYEQYF. CDR3 DNA sequence: TGCGCCAGCAGCCAAGAGACCCAGACCTACGAGCAGTACTTC.

This clonotype was detected once. The chain uses TRBV12-3 or TRBV12-4 and TRBJ1-4; no reliable D call. This CDR3 has 11 amino acids. V lost 8 bases, J lost 7 bases, and 8 bases lay in between. CDR3: CASRLSEKLFF. The CDR3 bases are TGTGCCAGCCGCCTAAGTGAAAAACTGTTTTTT.

In this sample, this clonotype turned up many times. V is TRBV5-1 and J is TRBJ1-1; D is perhaps TRBD1 (6 bases). Germline values: CDR1 SGHRS, CDR2 YFSETQ. The CDR3 is 20 residues long. V was shortened by 3 bases and J by 4 bases, with 31 bases between the two germline ends. In nucleotides, the CDR3 is TGCGCCAGCAGCTCGTCCCAGCGCCCCGGGACATCAATAATGAGCACTGAAGCTTTCTTT. Its protein product is CASSSSQRPGTSIMSTEAFF.

This chain links TRBV6-5 with TRBJ1-2; no reliable D call. Per the germline V gene, CDR1 is MNHEY and CDR2 is SVGAGI. With 0 bases removed from V and 2 bases from J, the gap between germline ends came to 4 bases. The CDR3 covers 13 residues. The CDR3 reads CASSYSVNYGYTF. In DNA form, the CDR3 reads TGTGCCAGCAGTTACTCAGTGAACTATGGCTACACCTTC.

This clonotype was observed at least ten times. V and J are TRBV7-6 and TRBJ2-7; D may be TRBD1 or TRBD2 (7 bases each). Germline CDR1 reads SGHVS; CDR2 reads FNYEAQ. The CDR3 consists of 14 residues. Trimming removed 3 bases at V and 2 bases at J, with 11 bases between. In nucleotides, the CDR3 is TGTGCCAGCAGCTTGCAGGGGGGGACCTACGAGCAGTACTTC. Protein product: CASSLQGGTYEQYF.

The chain has TRBV3-1 and TRBJ2-1; a weak D match, TRBD2 (7 bases). CDR3 length: 15 amino acids. The V and J ends lost 4 bases and 5 bases respectively, with 15 bases between them. Germline V CDR1 and CDR2: LGHDT, YNNKEL (reference sequence). The DNA for the CDR3 is TGTGCCAGCAGCCTCCAAGGGGGAGGGCACAATGAGCAGTTCTTC. This translates into CASSLQGGGHNEQFF.

The gene calls are TRBV4-3 and TRBJ2-7; maybe TRBD1 (7 bases). The CDR3 has 15 amino acids. Germline CDR1 reads LGHNA; CDR2 reads YSLEER. V was trimmed by 0 bases and J by 4 bases, leaving 13 bases between them. In DNA, the CDR3 is TGCGCCAGCAGCCAAGATCCAGGGGGGACATACGAGCAGTACTTC. It encodes CASSQDPGGTYEQYF.

Only a few counts were recorded for this clonotype. The chain couples TRBV2 to TRBJ1-2, with TRBD1 matching over 7 bases. The V gene end was trimmed by 7 bases and the J gene end by 4 bases; junction bases not matched to a gene: 12. CDR1 is SNHLY, CDR2 FYNNEI, per germline. The CDR3 has 15 residues. CDR3 sequence: CASNYQGEPAYGYTF. The CDR3 coding sequence is TGTGCCAGCAATTACCAGGGGGAGCCGGCCTATGGCTACACCTTC.

This clonotype was seen only a few times. The chain recombines TRBV11-2 with TRBJ1-2; D possibly corresponds to TRBD1 (6 bases). The CDR3 extends over 13 amino acids. Trimming cost V 2 bases and J 6 bases, with 10 bases left between them. The germline V gene has CDR1 SGHAT and CDR2 FQNNGV. Here the CDR3 reads CASSLQGMNGYTF. The CDR3 nucleotides read TGTGCCAGCAGCTTACAGGGGATGAATGGCTACACCTTC.

This clonotype has ten or more counts. The V and J genes are TRBV5-5 and TRBJ1-5; 7 nucleotides line up with TRBD1. V was pared by 6 bases and J by 3 bases, with 9 bases of the junction left unmatched. Germline V gene data show CDR1 as SGHKS and CDR2 as YYEKEE (reference sequence). This CDR3 is built from 15 residues. CDR3 coding DNA: TGTGCCAGCACCTTAACAGGGGCCGACAATCAGCCCCAGCATTTT. This gives the protein CASTLTGADNQPQHF. The full variable domain, completed using reference TRBV5-5 and TRBJ1-5, is DAGVTQSPTHLIKTRGQQVTLRCSPISGHKSVSWYQQVLGQGPQFIFQYYEKEERGRGNFPDRFSARQFPNYSSELNVNALLLGDSALYLCASTLTGADNQPQHFGDGTRLSIL.

This clonotype showed up many times. This chain connects TRBV20-1 to TRBJ1-6, with 11 nucleotides matching TRBD1. V shed 6 bases and J 0 bases; nucleotides not matched to a gene: 7. This CDR3 is built from 17 residues. Per germline, CDR1 DFQATT and CDR2 SNEGSKA (reference sequence). In DNA, the CDR3 is TGCAGTGCGAGGGACAGGGGGACCAGCTCCTATAATTCACCCCTCCACTTT. Translation: CSARDRGTSSYNSPLHF.

This clonotype was observed a handful of times. The chain joins TRBV18 to TRBJ2-5; D could derive from TRBD1 or TRBD2 (6 bases each). CDR1 and CDR2 (germline): KGHSH, LQKENI. Trimming removed 0 bases from V and 4 bases from J, with 12 bases in between. CDR3 length: 15 amino acids. CDR3 in DNA: TGTGCCAGCTCACCACCGGAGGGGGTCAGAGAGACCCAGTACTTC. Translating gives CASSPPEGVRETQYF.

In this sample, this clonotype turned up a few times. The genes are TRBV25-1 and TRBJ2-1, with a possible D match to TRBD2 (6 bases). The germline V gene encodes CDR1 MGHDK and CDR2 SYGVNS. The CDR3 runs 12 residues. The V end lost 4 bases, the J end lost 7 bases, and 8 bases lay between the germline ends. The CDR3 is CASSGDWNEQFF. CDR3 in DNA: TGTGCCAGCAGTGGGGACTGGAATGAGCAGTTCTTC.

The rearrangement links TRBV2 to TRBJ2-3, with 8 bases lining up with TRBD1. This CDR3 comprises 14 residues. CDR1 is SNHLY and CDR2 is FYNNEI in the germline V gene. For the CDR3, the DNA is TGTGCTACCGCGGGACAGGCGTACACAGATACGCAGTATTTT. This encodes CATAGQAYTDTQYF.

The J gene is TRBJ1-3, the V gene TRBV9; D may be TRBD1 (6 bases). The V and J ends lost 3 bases and 8 bases respectively, with 12 bases between them. The CDR3 spans 13 residues. Germline CDR1 reads SGDLS; CDR2 reads YYNGEE. CDR3 protein: CASSARTADTIYF. The DNA of the CDR3 is TGTGCCAGCAGCGCCAGGACAGCGGACACCATATATTTT.

This clonotype came up many times. The chain uses TRBV20-1 and TRBJ2-3; the match to TRBD2 covers 13 bases. The CDR3 has 20 residues. The J segment lost 6 bases and the V segment lost 2 bases, leaving 20 bases of the junction unmatched. Germline CDR1 DFQATT, CDR2 SNEGSKA (reference sequence). CDR3 in DNA: TGCAGTGCTAGAAGTTACGGGACTAGCGGGGATCCTCGCCATAGGGATACGCAGTATTTT. It encodes CSARSYGTSGDPRHRDTQYF.

The chain employs TRBV7-2 and TRBJ2-3, with TRBD2 identical over 10 bases. The CDR3 is 17 residues long. CDR1 and CDR2 (germline): SGHTA, FQGNSA. Trimming took 5 bases from V and 0 from J; bases not matched to a gene: 8. The CDR3 spells CASSLLGLAQSTDTQYF. The CDR3 DNA is TGTGCCAGCAGCCTCTTGGGACTAGCGCAAAGCACAGATACGCAGTATTTT.

The rearrangement links TRBV7-2 to TRBJ2-1, with a weak D call TRBD1 (6 bases). From germline, CDR1 is SGHTA and CDR2 FQGNSA. V lost 5 bases to trimming and J lost 2 bases, with 16 bases between them. The CDR3 has 16 amino acids. As DNA, the CDR3 is TGTGCCAGCAGCCCCCCCTCGCACAGGGCCTACAATGAGCAGTTCTTC. This sequence encodes CASSPPSHRAYNEQFF.

This clonotype was counted at least ten times. The rearrangement uses TRBV18 and TRBJ1-1; 7 bases are a match to TRBD1. V was clipped by 3 bases and J by 1 base; unmatched bases: 8. CDR1 is KGHSH and CDR2 is LQKENI in the germline V gene. This CDR3 region has 16 residues. CDR3 region: CASSPALRGWNTEAFF. The DNA of the CDR3 is TGTGCCAGCTCACCTGCTCTCAGGGGGTGGAACACTGAAGCTTTCTTT.

This clonotype has more than one count but fewer than ten. The CDR3 reads CASSALENTEAFF. The CDR3, as DNA: TGTGCCAGCAGTGCTCTTGAGAACACTGAAGCTTTCTTT. The V and J genes are TRBV2 and TRBJ1-1; D is unclear. The CDR3 covers 13 residues. Trimming cost V 4 bases and J 1 base, with 7 bases left between them. Germline V gene sequence: CDR1 SNHLY, CDR2 FYNNEI. Combining the CDR3 with reference TRBV2 and TRBJ1-1 gives the whole variable domain EPEVTQTPSHQVTQMGQEVILRCVPISNHLYFYWYRQILGQKVEFLVSFYNNEISEKSEIFDDQFSVERPDGSNFTLKIRSTKLEDSAMYFCASSALENTEAFFGQGTRLTVV.